The 3 T cell receptor beta chains below all came from one sample that was sequenced in a study of graft-versus-host responses after intestinal transplantation. The table came from immunoSEQ multiplex PCR; TCRdb's copy has only in-frame clones and leaves some out. The sample consists of roughly 14,000 clones, almost 30% of them appearing once. This specimen consisted of alloreactive CD4+ T cells from a mixed lymphocyte reaction culture, obtained before intestinal transplant. Regarding subset: CFSE-low proliferating T cells sorted from roughly 6-day pre-transplant mixed lymphocyte reaction (GvH or HvG direction). The source is a human patient who received an intestinal transplant.

This clone appeared a few times. The chain combines TRBV6-1 with TRBJ1-1, with 7 bases that match TRBD1. Germline loops: CDR1 MNHNS, CDR2 SASEGT. This CDR3 has 11 amino acids. The CDR3 loop is CASQGRNEAFF. For the CDR3, the DNA is TGTGCATCACAGGGGCGGAATGAAGCTTTCTTT.

The V and J genes are TRBV12-2 and TRBJ2-7; whether TRBD1, the table's D call, matches the DNA was not checked. TRBV12-2 has pseudogene status. The CDR3 runs 16 residues. The CDR3: CASRLEDRGGFHEQYF. The CDR3 nucleotides read TGTGCAAGTCGCTTAGAGGACAGGGGAGGATTCCACGAGCAGTACTTC.

The genes are TRBV7-2 and TRBJ2-3, with D tentatively TRBD1 (6 bases). Trimming stripped 6 bases from V and 1 base from J, with 8 bases between. The CDR3 contains 13 residues. Germline lookup yields CDR1 SGHTA and CDR2 FQGNSA. The CDR3 is CASRQGGTDTQYF. CDR3 sequence (DNA): TGTGCCAGCAGACAGGGAGGCACAGATACGCAGTATTTT.